The 17 T cell receptor beta chains reported below all come from one sample, sequenced in a study of blood T cell repertoires in COVID-19. Sequenced by immunoSEQ multiplex PCR; TCRdb stores in-frame clones only, minus some. The sample has fewer than 250,000 clones; 83% are singletons. Sequencing was carried out using peripheral blood. The receptors were sampled from a woman in her 50s with acute or convalescent COVID-19.

The genes are TRBV11-2 and TRBJ2-3; tentative D call: TRBD2 (6 bases). Per germline, CDR1 SGHAT and CDR2 FQNNGV. Trimming left V 5 bases short and J 4 bases short, with 13 bases between. This CDR3 has 14 amino acids. The CDR3 nucleotides read TGTGCCAGCAGCCCCAAGGGGACTGCAGATACGCAGTATTTT. Amino acids: CASSPKGTADTQYF.

The chain is built from TRBV24-1 and TRBJ2-3; weak D call: TRBD2 (6 bases). CDR3 size: 15 residues. Trimming removed 3 bases from V and 3 bases from J, with 12 bases in between. Looked up from germline, CDR1 is KGHDR and CDR2 is SFDVKD. The CDR3 DNA sequence: TGTGCCACCAGTGATACGGGACTGGGGACAGATACGCAGTATTTT. Translated, it gives CATSDTGLGTDTQYF.

This clone was counted a single time. This chain links TRBV5-1 with TRBJ2-3, with 10 bases identical to TRBD1. Trimming took 0 bases from V and 4 from J; bases not matched to a gene: 5. The CDR3 is made up of 16 amino acids. CDR1 and CDR2 (germline): SGHRS, YFSETQ. Here the CDR3 DNA reads TGCGCCAGCAGCTTGGCCGGGGACAGGGGATCAGATACGCAGTATTTT. Translating it yields CASSLAGDRGSDTQYF.

The J gene is TRBJ1-3, the V gene TRBV5-1; D is possibly TRBD1 (5 bases). Germline V CDR1 and CDR2: SGHRS, YFSETQ. There are 16 residues in the CDR3. The V end lost 4 bases, the J end lost 4 bases, and 18 bases lay between the germline ends. The CDR3 region is CASSQTQTAPGNTIYF. The CDR3 nucleotides are TGCGCCAGCAGCCAAACCCAGACAGCTCCCGGAAACACCATATATTTT.

The table lists this clone with a few counts. The chain carries TRBV11-3 and TRBJ2-2; TRBD1 matches at 11 bases. The CDR3 spans 15 residues. With 5 bases clipped from V and 5 bases from J, the junction kept 4 bases outside the gene matches. The germline gives CDR1 SGHNT, CDR2 YENEEA. The CDR3 loop is CASSRGQGATGELFF. Written as DNA, the CDR3 is TGTGCCAGCAGCCGTGGACAGGGGGCGACCGGGGAGCTGTTTTTT.

This rearrangement joins TRBV24-1 to TRBJ2-7, with 8 bases lining up with TRBD2. The V segment lost 10 bases and the J segment 7 bases; nucleotides outside the gene matches: 14. This CDR3 is built from 14 residues. Germline CDR1 KGHDR, CDR2 SFDVKD. The CDR3 DNA is TGTGCCACTCAGCCCGGGACTAGAGGGGGGGAGCAGTACTTC. Translated, it gives CATQPGTRGGEQYF.

The chain is built from TRBV25-1 and TRBJ2-1; tentative D call: TRBD2 (5 bases). Germline values: CDR1 MGHDK, CDR2 SYGVNS. CDR3 length equals 13 residues. Trimming took 8 bases from V and 3 from J, leaving 11 bases between them. The CDR3 nucleotides are TGTGCCAGCCAGGACTTCCTCTACAATGAGCAGTTCTTC. Encoded protein: CASQDFLYNEQFF.

The rearrangement links TRBV29-1 to TRBJ1-6, with 7 nucleotides matching TRBD1. This CDR3 region has 13 residues. V was clipped by 6 bases and J by 7 bases; unmatched bases: 6. Germline CDR1 is SQVTM and CDR2 is ANQGSEA. This CDR3 is CSVRTGDNSPLHF. CDR3 DNA sequence: TGCAGCGTAAGGACAGGCGACAATTCACCCCTCCACTTT.

This chain joins TRBV3-1 (or the pseudogene TRBV3-2) and TRBJ2-7, with 8 positions matching TRBD1. Germline-derived CDR1 and CDR2 are LGHDT and YNNKEL (reference sequence). The CDR3 sequence is 16 residues long. Trimming removed 1 base from V and 6 bases from J; junction bases left unmatched: 11. The CDR3 DNA follows: TGTGCCAGCAGCCAAGCCGGGACAGGTTTCTTCTCCGAGCAGTACTTC. It specifies CASSQAGTGFFSEQYF.

This rearrangement joins TRBV30 to TRBJ1-2, with D unclear. V lost 2 bases and J lost 4, with 14 bases in between. The CDR3 runs to 14 residues. Germline values: CDR1 GTSNPN, CDR2 SVGIG (reference sequence). In nucleotides, the CDR3 is TGTGCCTGGAGTCTCGAACATACCGCCTATGGCTACACCTTC. This gives the protein CAWSLEHTAYGYTF.

CDR3 bases: TGTGCCAGCAGCCGCACTAGCGGCGCGAACACCGGGGAGCTGTTTTTT. Encoded protein: CASSRTSGANTGELFF. The genes are TRBV7-3 and TRBJ2-2, with TRBD2 matching over 8 bases. The V segment lost 5 bases and the J segment 0 bases; nucleotides outside the gene matches: 5. CDR1 is SGHTA, CDR2 FQGTGA, per germline. The CDR3 is made up of 16 amino acids.

This clone has only one observation. The J gene is TRBJ2-1, the V gene TRBV19, with 11 bases fitting TRBD2. Germline V gene lookup returns CDR1 LNHDA and CDR2 SQIVND (reference sequence). The CDR3 runs 16 residues. The trim removed 3 bases at V and 4 bases at J, leaving 5 bases unmatched. The CDR3 here is CASSISIAGGYNEQFF. The CDR3 bases are TGTGCCAGTAGTATTTCCATAGCGGGAGGGTACAATGAGCAGTTCTTC.

The chain links TRBV24-1 to TRBJ1-2, with 7 bases that match TRBD1. The CDR3 sequence is 17 residues long. Germline V gene sequence: CDR1 KGHDR, CDR2 SFDVKD. Trimming cost V 4 bases and J 0 bases; bases outside gene matches: 10. The CDR3 region is CATSDPVNRGANYGYTF. CDR3 DNA sequence: TGTGCCACCAGTGACCCCGTTAACAGGGGAGCTAACTATGGCTACACCTTC.

CDR3 region: CASSLPHGQGAPGANVLTF. The CDR3 bases are TGTGCCAGCAGTCTCCCCCATGGACAGGGGGCGCCTGGGGCCAACGTCCTGACTTTC. The chain combines TRBV28 with TRBJ2-6, with 11 nucleotides matching TRBD1. Germline trimming cut 5 bases from V and 2 bases from J; bases unmatched to any gene: 11. This CDR3 contains 19 residues. Germline loops: CDR1 MDHEN, CDR2 SYDVKM.

This clone was seen a handful of times. V is TRBV2 and J is TRBJ2-3; possible D gene TRBD1, 5 bases. Germline CDR1 SNHLY, CDR2 FYNNEI. CDR3 size: 15 residues. Trimming took 6 bases from V and 3 from J, leaving 16 bases between them. The CDR3 here is CASRKTVRVTDTQYF. The CDR3 DNA follows: TGTGCCAGCAGGAAGACAGTCCGGGTTACAGATACGCAGTATTTT. Looking up the rest from reference TRBV2 and TRBJ2-3 gives the full variable domain: EPEVTQTPSHQVTQMGQEVILRCVPISNHLYFYWYRQILGQKVEFLVSFYNNEISEKSEIFDDQFSVERPDGSNFTLKIRSTKLEDSAMYFCASRKTVRVTDTQYFGPGTRLTVL.

The V gene is TRBV9, the J gene TRBJ1-1, with 10 bases fitting TRBD1. CDR3 length: 14 amino acids. Trimming removed 3 bases from V and 10 bases from J; junction bases left unmatched: 9. Looked up from germline, CDR1 is SGDLS and CDR2 is YYNGEE. Here the CDR3 DNA reads TGTGCCAGCAGCGCCGGGACAGGGGAGATTGGAGCTTTCTTT. This sequence encodes CASSAGTGEIGAFF. The whole variable domain, filled in from reference TRBV9 and TRBJ1-1, reads DSGVTQTPKHLITATGQRVTLRCSPRSGDLSVYWYQQSLDQGLQFLIQYYNGEERAKGNILERFSAQQFPDLHSELNLSSLELGDSALYFCASSAGTGEIGAFFGQGTRLTVV.

This chain links TRBV20-1 with TRBJ1-2; D remains unclear. The ends were cut back, 5 bases at V and 8 bases at J, with 9 bases in the middle. From germline, CDR1 is DFQATT and CDR2 SNEGSKA (reference sequence). There are 10 residues in the CDR3. As DNA, the CDR3 is TGCAGTGCTGGCGACGGGGGCTACACCTTC. Its translation: CSAGDGGYTF.